This TCR beta chain came from a study of radiotherapy plus CTLA-4 blockade in lung cancer. CDR1 and CDR2 (germline): MNHEY, SMNVEV (reference sequence). CDR3 size: 14 residues. V lost 0 bases and J lost 1, with 6 bases in between. Sequencing was performed with immunoSEQ multiplex PCR; in TCRdb, only in-frame clones are kept and a portion is missing. Among roughly 32,000 clones listed, roughly four fifths were seen once. This chain uses TRBV27 with TRBJ2-5, with D unclear. The sample here was peripheral blood, taken from a patient treated with radiotherapy plus ipilimumab. The clonotype was recovered from a human donor with non-small cell lung cancer that progressed on radiotherapy plus ipilimumab. The CDR3 protein is CASSLSHFQETQYF. CDR3 in DNA: TGTGCCAGCAGTTTATCGCACTTCCAAGAGACCCAGTACTTC.